Listed below are T cell receptor beta chains from one sample, sequenced in a study of shared T cell receptors in the human thymus. Measured with immunoSEQ multiplex PCR; TCRdb has only the in-frame clones, and not every one. The table has 500,000 to 850,000 clones, about 89% seen once. The sample also formed part of further work on human thymus T cells.

The sequencing sample was made of thymocytes. The receptors come from a boy under three years old with a congenital heart defect. The CDR3 runs from the conserved cysteine through the conserved F or W. Fields, in order: clone size, J gene, D gene, V gene, CDR3 protein, CDR3 DNA. D genes are given only for firm matches. The size field is filled for only some rows; it gives once, few, many or a size class.

NA TRBJ1-2 TRBD1 TRBV15 CATSRVRTGEGYTF TGTGCCACCAGCAGAGTCCGGACAGGGGAGGGCTACACCTTC
NA TRBJ2-7 TRBD1 TRBV5-6 CASSSPRTGVYEQYF TGTGCCAGCAGCTCACCGAGGACAGGCGTCTACGAGCAGTACTTC
NA TRBJ1-6 NA TRBV19 CASSIEYEELSPLHF TGTGCCAGTAGTATAGAATATGAGGAGCTCTCACCCCTCCACTTT
NA TRBJ2-7 TRBD2 TRBV7-2 CASSGTSGASYEQYF TGTGCCAGCAGCGGTACTAGCGGGGCCAGCTACGAGCAGTACTTC
NA TRBJ1-3 TRBD1 TRBV27 CASSLDREGNTIYF TGTGCCAGCAGTTTGGACAGGGAAGGAAACACCATATATTTT
NA TRBJ2-5 NA TRBV9 CASSGGGGPGETQYF TGTGCCAGCAGCGGAGGGGGGGGCCCGGGGGAGACCCAGTACTTC
once TRBJ1-1 TRBD1 TRBV12-5 CASGLRQGEAFF TGTGCTAGTGGTTTACGACAGGGAGAAGCTTTCTTT
NA TRBJ2-1 NA TRBV15 CATSKQGADEQFF TGTGCCACCAGCAAGCAGGGCGCAGATGAGCAGTTCTTC
NA TRBJ2-7 NA TRBV14 CASSQDQGLACSYEQYF TGTGCCAGCAGCCAGGATCAGGGACTGGCTTGCTCCTACGAGCAGTACTTC
once TRBJ2-7 NA TRBV7-9 CASSLRGRWGEQYF TGTGCCAGCAGCTTACGAGGGAGGTGGGGCGAGCAGTACTTC
NA TRBJ2-5 NA TRBV10-3 CAISTGKETQYF TGTGCCATCAGCACAGGGAAAGAGACCCAGTACTTC
NA TRBJ1-5 NA TRBV30 CAWSVLDSLPNQPQHF TGTGCCTGGAGTGTATTGGACAGCCTTCCCAATCAGCCCCAGCATTTT
NA TRBJ1-6 TRBD1 TRBV7-9 CASSFDGNRGRSSPLHF TGTGCCAGCAGCTTTGACGGTAACAGGGGGCGAAGTTCACCCCTCCACTTT
NA TRBJ1-6 TRBD1 TRBV27 CASSLWDREFCSPLHF TGTGCCAGCAGTTTATGGGACAGGGAGTTCTGTTCACCCCTCCACTTT
NA TRBJ1-1 NA TRBV25-1 CASSDSVTEAFF TGTGCCAGCAGTGATTCTGTGACTGAAGCTTTCTTT
NA TRBJ1-1 NA TRBV5-1 CASSLGGGRAEAFF TGCGCCAGCAGCTTGGGTGGGGGGAGAGCTGAAGCTTTCTTT
once TRBJ1-5 NA TRBV15 CATSRTQGLNQPQHF TGTGCCACCAGCAGAACGCAGGGGCTAAATCAGCCCCAGCATTTT
NA TRBJ2-1 NA TRBV5-1 CASSSGQPHVYNEQFF TGCGCCAGCAGCTCCGGACAGCCTCACGTCTACAATGAGCAGTTCTTC
NA TRBJ2-7 NA TRBV27 CASSLQGHSSYEQYF TGTGCCAGCAGCCTACAGGGCCATAGCTCCTACGAGCAGTACTTC
NA TRBJ2-3 TRBD2 TRBV27 CASSLATSGTTDTQYF TGTGCCAGCAGTTTGGCTACTAGCGGGACCACAGATACGCAGTATTTT
NA TRBJ2-7 TRBD1 TRBV7-3 CASSIRGDRENEQYF TGTGCCAGCAGCATACGAGGGGACAGGGAGAACGAGCAGTACTTC
once TRBJ2-1 TRBD2 TRBV18 CASSPRPSGSSYNEQFF TGTGCCAGCTCACCACGGCCTAGCGGGAGCTCCTACAATGAGCAGTTCTTC